The entry that follows covers one TCR beta chain sequence. Antigen unknown. This CDR3 comprises 13 residues. Germline-derived CDR1 and CDR2 are MNHNY and SVGAGI (reference sequence). The V and J ends lost 6 bases and 1 base respectively, with 10 bases between them. The sample comes from a study of siplizumab effects on memory and regulatory T cells. Study outcomes and limitations: Suppressive activity of Tregs proliferating in siplizumab cultures remained unconfirmed. Under siplizumab, alloreactive sequences traced to unstimulated CD4+ memory cells were significantly reduced. Naive T cells looked more diverse than memory cells and looked like major alloresponse contributors.

Sequenced by immunoSEQ multiplex PCR; TCRdb stores in-frame clones only, minus some. The repertoire holds about 82,000 clones, around 90% seen once, with approximately 1.5% in the top ten. The source is a human donor in good health. The chain has TRBV6-6 and TRBJ2-7; a weak D match, TRBD1 (6 bases). Sequencing input: Tregs sorted from blood. This chain's CDR3 is CASRAGASYEQYF. CDR3 DNA: TGTGCCAGCAGGGCAGGGGCTTCCTACGAGCAGTACTTC.